This TCR beta chain derives from a study of T cells after yellow fever vaccination. Template-switching 5'RACE yielded the TCR cDNA; a universal primer site and UMIs were added in the process. TCRdb independently ran MiXCR on the 5' RACE reads; one entry per CDR3 protein. The data show just under 600,000 distinct CDR3 sequences, approximately 12% seen once. V lost 3 bases and J 8 bases, leaving 17 bases between the germline ends. This CDR3 region has 15 residues. This clonotype has just a few counts. The starting material was PBMCs, obtained on the day of the yellow fever booster vaccination. V is TRBV12-3 or TRBV12-4 and J is TRBJ2-1; D is undetermined. This receptor was obtained from a man aged 25 to 40 who received the YFV17D yellow fever vaccine. The CDR3, as DNA: TGTGCCAGCAGTTTCGCCCTAGAAGCCGACGATGAGCAGTTCTTC. Its translation is CASSFALEADDEQFF.